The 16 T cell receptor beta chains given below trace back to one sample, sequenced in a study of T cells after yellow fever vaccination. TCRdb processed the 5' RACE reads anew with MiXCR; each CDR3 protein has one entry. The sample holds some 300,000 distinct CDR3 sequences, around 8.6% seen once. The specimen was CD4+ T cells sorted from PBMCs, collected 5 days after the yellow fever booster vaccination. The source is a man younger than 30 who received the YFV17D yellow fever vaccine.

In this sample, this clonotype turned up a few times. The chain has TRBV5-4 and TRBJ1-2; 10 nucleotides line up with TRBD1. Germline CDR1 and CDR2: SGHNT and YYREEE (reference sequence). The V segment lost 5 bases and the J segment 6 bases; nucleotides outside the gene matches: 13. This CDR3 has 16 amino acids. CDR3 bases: TGTGCCAGCAGTCCAGCCGCGGGACAGGGGTCGGATGGCTACACCTTC. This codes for CASSPAAGQGSDGYTF.

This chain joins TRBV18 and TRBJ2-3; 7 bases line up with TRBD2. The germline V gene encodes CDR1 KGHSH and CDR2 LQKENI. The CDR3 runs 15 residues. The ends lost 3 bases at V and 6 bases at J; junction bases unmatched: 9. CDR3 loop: CASSPTSPLRDTQYF. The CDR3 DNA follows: TGTGCCAGCTCACCGACTAGCCCACTCAGGGATACGCAGTATTTT.

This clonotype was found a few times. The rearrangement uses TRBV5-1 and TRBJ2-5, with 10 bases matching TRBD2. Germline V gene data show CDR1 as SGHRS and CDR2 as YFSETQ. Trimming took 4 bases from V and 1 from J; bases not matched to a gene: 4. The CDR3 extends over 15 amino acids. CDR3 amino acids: CASSVGLAIQETQYF. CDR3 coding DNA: TGCGCCAGCAGCGTGGGACTAGCGATCCAAGAGACCCAGTACTTC.

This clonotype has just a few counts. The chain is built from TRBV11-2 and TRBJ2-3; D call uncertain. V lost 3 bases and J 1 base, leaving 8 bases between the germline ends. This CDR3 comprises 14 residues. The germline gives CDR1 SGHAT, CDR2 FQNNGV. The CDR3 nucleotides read TGTGCCAGCAGCTTTCAGGCCCGCACAGATACGCAGTATTTT. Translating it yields CASSFQARTDTQYF.

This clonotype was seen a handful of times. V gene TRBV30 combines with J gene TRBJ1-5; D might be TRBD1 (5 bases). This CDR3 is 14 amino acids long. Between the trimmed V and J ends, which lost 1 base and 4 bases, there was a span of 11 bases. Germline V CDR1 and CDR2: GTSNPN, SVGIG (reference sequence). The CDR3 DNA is TGTGCCTGGAGTGGGAGACAGAGGAATCAGCCCCAGCATTTT. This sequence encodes CAWSGRQRNQPQHF.

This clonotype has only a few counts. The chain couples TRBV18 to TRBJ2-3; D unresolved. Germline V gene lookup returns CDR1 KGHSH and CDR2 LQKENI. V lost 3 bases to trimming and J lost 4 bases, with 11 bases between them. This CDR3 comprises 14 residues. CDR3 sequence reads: CASSPDRSSDTQYF. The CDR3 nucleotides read TGTGCCAGCTCACCGGACCGGTCGTCAGATACGCAGTATTTT.

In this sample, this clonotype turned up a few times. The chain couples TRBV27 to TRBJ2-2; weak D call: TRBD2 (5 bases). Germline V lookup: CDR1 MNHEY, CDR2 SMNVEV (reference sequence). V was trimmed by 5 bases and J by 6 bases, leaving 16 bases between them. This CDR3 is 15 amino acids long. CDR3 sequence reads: CASSPSLAPPGELFF. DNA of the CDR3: TGTGCCAGCAGTCCCTCCCTAGCCCCCCCCGGGGAGCTGTTTTTT.

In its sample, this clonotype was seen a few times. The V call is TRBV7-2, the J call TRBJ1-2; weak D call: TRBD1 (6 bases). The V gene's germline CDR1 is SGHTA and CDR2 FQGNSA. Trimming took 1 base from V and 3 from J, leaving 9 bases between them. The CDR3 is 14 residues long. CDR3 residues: CASSLDRTDYGYTF. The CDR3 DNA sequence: TGTGCCAGCAGCTTAGATAGGACAGACTATGGCTACACCTTC.

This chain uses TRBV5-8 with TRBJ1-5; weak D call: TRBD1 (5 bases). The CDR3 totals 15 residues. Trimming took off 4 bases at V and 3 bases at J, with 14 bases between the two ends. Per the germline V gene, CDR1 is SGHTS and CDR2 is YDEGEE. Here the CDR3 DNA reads TGTGCCAGCAGCCCAGGGCAAGTTCTCAATCAGCCCCAGCATTTT. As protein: CASSPGQVLNQPQHF.

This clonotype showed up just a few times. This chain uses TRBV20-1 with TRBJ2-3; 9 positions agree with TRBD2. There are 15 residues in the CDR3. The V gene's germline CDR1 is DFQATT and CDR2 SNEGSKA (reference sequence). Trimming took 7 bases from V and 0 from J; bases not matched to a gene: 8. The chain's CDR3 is CSEASGAFSTDTQYF. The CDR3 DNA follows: TGCAGTGAGGCTAGCGGGGCATTTAGCACAGATACGCAGTATTTT.

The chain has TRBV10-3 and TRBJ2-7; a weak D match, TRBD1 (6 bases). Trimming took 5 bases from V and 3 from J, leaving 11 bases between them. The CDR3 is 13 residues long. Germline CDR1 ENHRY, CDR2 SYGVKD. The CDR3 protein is CAISRGQFYEQYV. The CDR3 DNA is TGTGCCATCAGTCGAGGACAGTTCTACGAGCAGTACGTC.

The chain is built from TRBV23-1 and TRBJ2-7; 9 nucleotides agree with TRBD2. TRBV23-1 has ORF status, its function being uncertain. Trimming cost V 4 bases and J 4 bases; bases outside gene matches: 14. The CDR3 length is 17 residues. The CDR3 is CASSPNVLAGGRYEQYF. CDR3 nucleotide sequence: TGCGCCAGCAGTCCCAATGTGCTCGCGGGGGGGCGGTACGAGCAGTACTTC.

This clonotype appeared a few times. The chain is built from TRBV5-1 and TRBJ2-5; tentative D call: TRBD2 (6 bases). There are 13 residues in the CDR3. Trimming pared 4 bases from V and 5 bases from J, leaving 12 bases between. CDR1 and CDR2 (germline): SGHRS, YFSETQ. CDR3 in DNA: TGCGCCAGCAGCGCGGGGAGATTGGAGACCCAGTACTTC. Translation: CASSAGRLETQYF.

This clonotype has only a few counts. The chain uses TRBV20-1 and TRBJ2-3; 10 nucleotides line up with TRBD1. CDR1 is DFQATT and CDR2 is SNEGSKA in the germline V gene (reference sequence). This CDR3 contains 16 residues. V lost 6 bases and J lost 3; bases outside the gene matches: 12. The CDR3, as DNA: TGCAGTGCCAAGTCACCGGGACAGGGGAGAACAGATACGCAGTATTTT. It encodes CSAKSPGQGRTDTQYF.

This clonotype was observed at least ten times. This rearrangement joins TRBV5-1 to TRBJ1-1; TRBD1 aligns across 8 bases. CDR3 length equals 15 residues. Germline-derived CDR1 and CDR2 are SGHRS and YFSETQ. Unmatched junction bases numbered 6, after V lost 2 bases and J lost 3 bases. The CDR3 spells CASSLRQGWDTEAFF. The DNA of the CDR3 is TGCGCCAGCAGCTTAAGACAGGGGTGGGACACTGAAGCTTTCTTT. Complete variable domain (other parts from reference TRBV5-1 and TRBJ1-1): KAGVTQTPRYLIKTRGQQVTLSCSPISGHRSVSWYQQTPGQGLQFLFEYFSETQRNKGNFPGRFSGRQFSNSRSEMNVSTLELGDSALYLCASSLRQGWDTEAFFGQGTRLTVV.

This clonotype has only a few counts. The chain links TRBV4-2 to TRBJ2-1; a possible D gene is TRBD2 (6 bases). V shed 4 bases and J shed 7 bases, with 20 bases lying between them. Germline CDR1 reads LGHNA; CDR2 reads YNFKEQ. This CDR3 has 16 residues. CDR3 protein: CASSRLGGVSRNEQFF. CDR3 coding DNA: TGTGCCAGCAGCCGGTTGGGCGGGGTGTCAAGGAATGAGCAGTTCTTC.